The clone carrying this T cell receptor beta chain was detected only a few times. The antigen is unknown. This entry comes from a study of T cells after yellow fever vaccination. Overall study context: The fractions with low cell numbers were processed using SMART-Seq v4 Ultra Low Input. Study results and limitations: At 95% to 96% for CD4 and approximately 88% for CD8, most primary-vaccination clones showed up again after the booster. Abundant clonotypes from the bulk population could have been carried over as contaminants into FACS-sorted repertoires.

After removal of 4 bases from V and 9 bases from J, the junction contained 10 bases not matched to a gene. The germline V gene encodes CDR1 SNHLY and CDR2 FYNNEI. This CDR3 spans 15 amino acids. MiXCR, applied by TCRdb to the 5' RACE reads, yields one record per CDR3 protein. The sample shows more than 300,000 distinct CDR3 sequences, about 11% of them seen only once. V and J are TRBV2 and TRBJ2-1, with 9 bases identical to TRBD2. The sample here was CD4+ T cells sorted from PBMCs, taken 45 days after the yellow fever booster vaccination. The receptor was isolated from a man between 18 and 29 years old who received the YFV17D yellow fever vaccine. The CDR3 sequence: CASSVRAGGPGEQFF. The CDR3, as DNA: TGTGCCAGCAGTGTGCGGGCGGGGGGGCCCGGTGAGCAGTTCTTC.